This T cell receptor (beta chain) was captured in a study of cytomegalovirus exposure and HLA in healthy donors. The wider study: As released early, the data held roughly 85 million unique TCRs from HLA-typed donors.

General study points: TCR beta V- and J-gene trimming was later associated with a missense DCLRE1C variant. Previous analysis showed most TCR beta V segments were productive about 90% or about 30% of the time.

Healthy bone marrow donors supplied every sample. Comment on this clone: Its specificity is not known.

The length of the CDR3 is 13 residues. Germline-derived CDR1 and CDR2 are MNHNS and SASEGT. Trimming stripped 3 bases from V and 2 bases from J, with 5 bases between. PCR involved 60 Vbeta and 13 Jbeta primers. Here immunoSEQ multiplex PCR was the method, and the copy in TCRdb shows in-frame clones only, minus some. Of some 120,000 clones listed, 17% were seen once; the top ten hold about 3.1%. The chain combines TRBV6-1 with TRBJ2-1; D is perhaps TRBD1 (5 bases). The TCR was taken from a female donor in good health and CMV-seropositive. Material: PBMCs. CDR3 sequence (DNA): TGTGCCAGCAGTGAGACAGCCTACAATGAGCAGTTCTTC. Encoded protein: CASSETAYNEQFF.